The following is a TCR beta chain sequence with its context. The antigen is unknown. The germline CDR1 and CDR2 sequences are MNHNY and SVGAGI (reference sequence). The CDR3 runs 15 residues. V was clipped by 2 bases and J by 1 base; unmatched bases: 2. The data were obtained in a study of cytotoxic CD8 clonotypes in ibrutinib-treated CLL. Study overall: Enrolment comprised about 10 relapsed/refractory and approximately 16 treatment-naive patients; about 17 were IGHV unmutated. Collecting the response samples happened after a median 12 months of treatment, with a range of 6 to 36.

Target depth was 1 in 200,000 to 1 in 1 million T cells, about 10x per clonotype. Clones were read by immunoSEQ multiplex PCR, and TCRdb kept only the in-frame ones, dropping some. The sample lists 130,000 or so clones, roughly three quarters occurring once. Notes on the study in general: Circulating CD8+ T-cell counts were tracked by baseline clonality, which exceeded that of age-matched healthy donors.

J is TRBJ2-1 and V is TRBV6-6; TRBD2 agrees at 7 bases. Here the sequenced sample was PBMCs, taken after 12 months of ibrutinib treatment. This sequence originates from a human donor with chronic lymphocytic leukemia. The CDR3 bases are TGTGCCAGCAGTTACCCTAGCGGTTCCTACAATGAGCAGTTCTTC. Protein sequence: CASSYPSGSYNEQFF.